This TCR beta chain stems from a study of blood T cell repertoires in COVID-19 (dated by TCRdb to the early 2020s). Regarding the complete study: The collaborator samples originated in the United States, Italy and Spain and spanned the acute and convalescent phases of COVID-19. Where HLA class I and class II types were available, the types were taken from metadata supplied by the sample provider, not from assay-based typing. The sample metadata nearly always contained a de-identified subject ID, COVID-19 status, age in years and sex. The samples were drawn from the first 160 participants of the ongoing ImmuneRACE study and from 1,254 subjects provided by 6 global collaborators. The repertoires were made available in a free public database intended to serve as a resource for research on the immune response to SARS-CoV-2. The dataset comprised deeply sampled blood TCRbeta repertoires from subjects exposed to, actively infected with, or recovered from COVID-19. The material from the prospective study consisted of cDNA or gDNA derived from T cells, B-cell-depleted T cells, or PBMCs. Study-wide findings and limitations: Clinical and demographic metadata were provided uncurated, with the amount varying by source and participant.

Enrolling through a virtual design, the prospective study's participants ranged in age from roughly 18 to 90 years and lived across roughly 23 United States geographic areas. In the prospective study, participants were assigned to cohorts based on the clinical history participants reported in a screening survey and a study questionnaire. ImmuneRACE Cohort 3 recovered participants were defined by two consecutive negative NP/OP PCR tests, healthcare professional clearance, or symptom resolution. Each participant in the prospective study had whole blood, serum and a nasopharyngeal or oropharyngeal swab collected by mobile phlebotomists. Over an approximately 2-month period, participants in the prospective study had the option of providing additional blood draws and questionnaires. Before DNA extraction, blood samples from the prospective study were shipped at room temperature or frozen. On this clone: Its binding antigen is unknown. One base away there is no much larger clone; base qualities are not given.

The immunoSEQ Assay, a bias-controlled multiplex PCR, was used to amplify TCRbeta CDR3 regions from genomic DNA. Per the original workflow: Within the assay, amplification of reference gene primers was used to estimate how many nucleated cells each sample contained. Sequence reads were collapsed and filtered to measure the absolute abundance of every unique TCRbeta CDR3 rearrangement. For each sample, productive Simpson clonality was calculated by taking the square root of Simpson's diversity index across productive rearrangements. This is the immuneACCESS table as TCRdb keeps it, with only in-frame sequences that have V and J called. A part of the clones is gone; compared with another copy, unresolved V genes explain less than half, and the rest is unexplained. Clone size and V and J calls were adopted from that table, with D and trimming inferred from the DNA. The table for this sample lists more than 100,000 clones; 84% of them were counted only once. The leading ten clones occupy under 4% of the sample.

The sequencing sample was made of PBMCs or T cells enriched from blood (not recorded which). This clonotype was obtained from a woman aged 25 to 39 who had recovered from COVID-19.

At the DNA level, the sequence is TGTGCCTGGAGTATAGCGGGAGGATGGGAGACCCAGTACTTC. This encodes CAWSIAGGWETQYF. The chain links TRBV30 with TRBJ2-5, with 10 central nucleotides matching TRBD2. The CDR3 measures 14 amino acids from cysteine to phenylalanine. Only the CDR3 portion is preserved as DNA: 42 bases, with reading frame beginning at the first base. Germline trimming amounts to 2 bases on V and 5 bases on J, with 5 as the count of junction bases outside the gene matches. CDR1 and CDR2 (GTSNPN, SVGIG) derive from the germline V gene (reference sequence).